This TCR beta chain came from a study of blood T cell repertoires in COVID-19. Turning to the study itself: The United States, Italy and Spain provided the acute and convalescent COVID-19 samples. The analysed material was cDNA or gDNA that came from T cells, B-cell-depleted T cells, or PBMCs.

Data came from immunoSEQ multiplex PCR; TCRdb stores just in-frame clones and leaves some out. This sample carries under 250,000 clones, about 90% of them seen once, and the ten largest clones take over 0.65%. Germline CDR1 SEHNR, CDR2 FQNEAQ (reference sequence). The CDR3 loop spans 15 amino acids. Trimming cost V 5 bases and J 3 bases, with 14 bases left between them. While infection was still active, Seattle patients were enrolled and then followed longitudinally. This receptor was taken from a man aged 25-45 years with COVID-19, enrolled during active disease. V is TRBV7-9 and J is TRBJ2-1; weak D call: TRBD2 (5 bases). The sample taken for sequencing was peripheral blood. The CDR3: CASSPRTRGYNEQFF. The CDR3 region has the DNA TGTGCCAGCAGCCCTCGGACTCGAGGCTACAATGAGCAGTTCTTC. Variable domain in full (rest from reference TRBV7-9 and TRBJ2-1): DTGVSQNPRHKITKRGQNVTFRCDPISEHNRLYWYRQTLGQGPEFLTYFQNEAQLEKSRLLSDRFSAERPKGSFSTLEIQRTEQGDSAMYLCASSPRTRGYNEQFFGPGTRLTVL.